This T cell receptor beta chain was observed in a study of tumor-infiltrating lymphocytes in primary liver carcinoma. Study summary: Surgery removed the patients' primary liver carcinoma. The study obtained roughly 3.65 to 7.13 million productive TCRbeta reads per sample, similar across tissue types.

Turning to this clonotype: What it binds is unknown. One end of the junction fails to match germline, which may point to a read error.

CDR3 length equals 14 residues. The germline CDR1 and CDR2 sequences are SGHRS and YFSETQ. Blood RNA came from unsorted whole blood; germline DNA was also extracted. Before surgery, about 3.7 milliliters of EDTA blood were taken. The researchers produced TCR beta cDNA from 500 to 550 ng total RNA with a constant-region primer. ARM-PCR, slightly modified, supplied the TCR beta libraries through three nested multiplex PCR rounds. Use of TRBV1-TRBV30 forward primers with a C-beta reverse primer characterized the first two PCR rounds, which lasted around 9 cycles each. Via MiXCR, TCRdb re-called the multiplex PCR reads, giving one row per CDR3 protein. The repertoire includes approximately 300,000 distinct CDR3 sequences, 65% of them detected once, and more than 8.5% sits in the top ten. Findings and limits, study-wide: For tumor-adjacent and tumor-blood pairs, overlap was less than that seen for tumor region pairs.

The sequenced sample consisted of peripheral blood. V gene TRBV5-1 combines with J gene TRBJ1-1, with unresolved D. The receptor was isolated from a man between 35 and 55 years old with primary liver carcinoma and hepatitis B virus infection. CDR3 amino acids: CASSLLQTNTEALF. CDR3 DNA: TGCGCCAGCAGCTTGTTACAAACGAACACTGAAGCTCTCTTT.